A selection of T cell receptor beta chains follows, all from one sample in a study of beta chain features in type 1 diabetes. Assay: immunoSEQ multiplex PCR; the TCRdb copy retains only in-frame clones and omits some. The sample includes hundreds of thousands of clones, 8% of them seen just once. Sequenced sample: central memory CD4+ T cells from blood. The receptors here all came from a woman aged 18-35 years in good health. The CDR3 runs from the conserved cysteine through the conserved F or W. D genes are given only for firm matches. Clone size is stated in some rows and not others, as once, few, many or a class when expanded.

size: -
V: TRBV7-2
J: TRBJ2-7
D: TRBD2
CDR3: CASNALAGRRTYEQYF
DNA: TGTGCCAGCAACGCTCTAGCGGGACGACGAACCTACGAGCAGTACTTC

size: -
V: TRBV27
J: TRBJ2-2
D: -
CDR3: CASSPNFGRAGELFF
DNA: TGTGCCAGCAGTCCCAACTTCGGGCGTGCCGGGGAGCTGTTTTTT

size: -
V: TRBV5-4
J: TRBJ2-5
D: TRBD1
CDR3: CASSTQGAQETQYF
DNA: TGTGCCAGCAGCACACAGGGGGCGCAGGAGACCCAGTACTTC

size: few
V: TRBV7-9
J: TRBJ2-7
D: TRBD1
CDR3: CASSVPDRGTYEQYF
DNA: TGTGCCAGCAGCGTACCTGACAGGGGAACCTACGAGCAGTACTTC

size: few
V: TRBV6-5
J: TRBJ2-7
D: TRBD2
CDR3: CASSQTSGSGYEQYF
DNA: TGTGCCAGCAGTCAGACTAGCGGGAGCGGATACGAGCAGTACTTC

size: many
V: TRBV2
J: TRBJ2-7
D: TRBD2
CDR3: CASTTRTSGSLYF
DNA: TGTGCCAGCACCACTAGAACTAGCGGGAGTTTGTACTTC

size: few
V: TRBV7-3
J: TRBJ2-1
D: TRBD2
CDR3: CASSIAGVDNEQFF
DNA: TGTGCCAGCAGCATAGCGGGAGTTGACAATGAGCAGTTCTTC

size: -
V: TRBV10-3
J: TRBJ2-1
D: -
CDR3: CAIRVAGAGNEQFF
DNA: TGTGCCATCAGAGTAGCTGGGGCAGGCAATGAGCAGTTCTTC

size: few
V: TRBV13
J: TRBJ2-1
D: TRBD2
CDR3: CASSTPPGTSLFF
DNA: TGTGCCAGCAGCACACCCCCCGGGACTAGCCTGTTCTTC

size: -
V: TRBV20-1
J: TRBJ1-1
D: -
CDR3: CSARDPAEAFF
DNA: TGCAGTGCCCGCGACCCGGCCGAAGCTTTCTTT

size: -
V: TRBV20-1
J: TRBJ2-3
D: -
CDR3: CSAIRDYTQYF
DNA: TGCAGTGCCATCCGGGACTATACGCAGTATTTT

size: -
V: TRBV7-8
J: TRBJ2-3
D: -
CDR3: CASSSQWSDTQYF
DNA: TGTGCCAGCAGCTCACAGTGGTCAGATACGCAGTATTTT

size: few
V: TRBV5-1
J: TRBJ1-2
D: TRBD1
CDR3: CASSRDSYGYTF
DNA: TGCGCCAGCAGCAGGGACAGCTATGGCTACACCTTC

size: many
V: TRBV5-1
J: TRBJ2-1
D: TRBD1
CDR3: CASSPGQYNEQFF
DNA: TGCGCCAGCAGCCCGGGACAGTACAATGAGCAGTTCTTC

size: -
V: TRBV5-4
J: TRBJ2-5
D: TRBD1
CDR3: CASSDRRLQETQYF
DNA: TGTGCCAGCTCGGACAGGAGATTACAAGAGACCCAGTACTTC

size: -
V: TRBV14
J: TRBJ2-1
D: -
CDR3: CASSQQGQLYNEQFF
DNA: TGTGCCAGCAGCCAACAAGGACAGCTTTACAATGAGCAGTTCTTC

size: -
V: TRBV10-3
J: TRBJ2-5
D: TRBD2
CDR3: CAISESGGQETQYF
DNA: TGTGCCATCAGTGAGTCGGGGGGGCAAGAGACCCAGTACTTC

size: -
V: TRBV7-3
J: TRBJ2-3
D: -
CDR3: CASSSTSLGTDTQYF
DNA: TGTGCCAGCAGCTCAACTAGCCTCGGCACAGATACGCAGTATTTT

size: few
V: TRBV5-6
J: TRBJ2-3
D: -
CDR3: CASSKPTGRTKGLGTQYF
DNA: TGTGCCAGCAGCAAGCCGACAGGGCGGACTAAGGGGCTAGGTACGCAGTATTTT

size: few
V: TRBV6-5
J: TRBJ1-3
D: -
CDR3: CASSYNADGFGNTIYF
DNA: TGTGCCAGCAGTTATAACGCTGATGGGTTTGGAAACACCATATATTTT

size: few
V: TRBV11-1
J: TRBJ2-7
D: -
CDR3: CASSFEAASYEQYF
DNA: TGTGCCAGCAGCTTCGAAGCGGCGTCCTACGAGCAGTACTTC

size: few
V: TRBV2
J: TRBJ2-5
D: TRBD1
CDR3: CASRLNRDRVRETQYF
DNA: TGTGCCAGCAGATTAAACCGGGACAGGGTCCGCGAGACCCAGTACTTC

size: -
V: TRBV7-2
J: TRBJ2-1
D: TRBD2
CDR3: CASSPLGLAGGSEQFF
DNA: TGTGCCAGCAGCCCCCTGGGACTAGCGGGAGGGAGTGAGCAGTTCTTC

size: few
V: TRBV7-9
J: TRBJ1-1
D: -
CDR3: CASVRDSDTEAFF
DNA: TGTGCCAGCGTCCGTGACAGTGACACTGAAGCTTTCTTT

size: once
V: TRBV6-5
J: TRBJ2-3
D: TRBD1
CDR3: CASRRQGHTDTQYF
DNA: TGTGCCAGCAGAAGACAGGGGCACACAGATACGCAGTATTTT

size: many
V: TRBV7-3
J: TRBJ2-3
D: -
CDR3: CASSTAGSGTDTQYF
DNA: TGTGCCAGCAGCACGGCGGGGTCTGGCACAGATACGCAGTATTTT

size: -
V: TRBV11-2
J: TRBJ2-7
D: -
CDR3: CASSLVTYEQYF
DNA: TGTGCCAGCAGCTTAGTGACCTACGAGCAGTACTTC

size: few
V: TRBV7-2
J: TRBJ2-3
D: -
CDR3: CASSARTTTDTQYF
DNA: TGTGCCAGCAGCGCCAGGACTACGACAGATACGCAGTATTTT

size: -
V: TRBV7-2
J: TRBJ2-2
D: -
CDR3: CASTPKGLSTGELFF
DNA: TGTGCCAGCACCCCAAAGGGTTTGAGCACCGGGGAGCTGTTTTTT

size: -
V: TRBV5-1
J: TRBJ1-5
D: -
CDR3: CASSLDGRRVQPQHF
DNA: TGCGCCAGCAGCTTGGACGGGAGAAGGGTTCAGCCCCAGCATTTT

size: -
V: TRBV7-2
J: TRBJ2-7
D: -
CDR3: CASSASGYEQYF
DNA: TGTGCCAGCAGCGCCTCGGGTTACGAGCAGTACTTC

size: many
V: TRBV27
J: TRBJ1-1
D: TRBD1
CDR3: CASSLGLAGGMNTEAFF
DNA: TGTGCCAGCAGTTTAGGTTTGGCAGGGGGGATGAACACTGAAGCTTTCTTT

size: -
V: TRBV11-2
J: TRBJ2-7
D: -
CDR3: CASSDTHRVGTYEQYF
DNA: TGTGCCAGCAGCGATACTCACAGGGTCGGGACCTACGAGCAGTACTTC

size: few
V: TRBV27
J: TRBJ2-3
D: -
CDR3: CASSPMTFGVGDTQYF
DNA: TGTGCCAGCAGTCCAATGACGTTCGGTGTGGGAGATACGCAGTATTTT

size: few
V: TRBV4-2
J: TRBJ2-2
D: TRBD2
CDR3: CASSQGAGGDTGELFF
DNA: TGTGCCAGCAGCCAAGGAGCGGGAGGGGACACCGGGGAGCTGTTTTTT

size: few
V: TRBV7-2
J: TRBJ2-5
D: TRBD2
CDR3: CASSLGLAGGGETQYF
DNA: TGTGCCAGCAGCTTAGGCCTAGCGGGAGGAGGTGAGACCCAGTACTTC

size: many
V: TRBV7-9
J: TRBJ2-5
D: -
CDR3: CASSPSYGTQYF
DNA: TGTGCCAGCAGCCCGTCTTACGGGACCCAGTACTTC

size: -
V: TRBV10-3
J: TRBJ2-3
D: TRBD2
CDR3: CATGLAGARTDTQYF
DNA: TGTGCCACCGGACTAGCGGGAGCTCGCACAGATACGCAGTATTTT

size: -
V: TRBV7-9
J: TRBJ2-5
D: TRBD2
CDR3: CASSPVERRGAQYF
DNA: TGTGCCAGCAGCCCAGTAGAACGCCGGGGGGCCCAGTACTTC

size: few
V: TRBV10-3
J: TRBJ2-4
D: -
CDR3: CASIGYIQYF
DNA: TGTGCCAGCATTGGATACATTCAGTACTTC

size: few
V: TRBV19
J: TRBJ2-1
D: TRBD2
CDR3: CASSTGLTSGSRWEQFF
DNA: TGTGCCAGTAGTACGGGTTTGACTAGCGGGAGTCGTTGGGAGCAGTTCTTC